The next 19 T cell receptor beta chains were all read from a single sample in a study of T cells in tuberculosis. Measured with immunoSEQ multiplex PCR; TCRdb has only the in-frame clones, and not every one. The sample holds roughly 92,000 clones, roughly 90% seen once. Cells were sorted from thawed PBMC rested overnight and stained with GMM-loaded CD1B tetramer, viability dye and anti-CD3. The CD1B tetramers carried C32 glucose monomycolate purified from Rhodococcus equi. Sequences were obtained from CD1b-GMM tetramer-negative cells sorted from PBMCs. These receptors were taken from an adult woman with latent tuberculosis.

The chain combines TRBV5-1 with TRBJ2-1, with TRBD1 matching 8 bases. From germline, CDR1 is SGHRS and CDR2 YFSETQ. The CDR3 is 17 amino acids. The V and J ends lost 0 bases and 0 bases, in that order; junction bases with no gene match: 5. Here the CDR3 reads CASSLGQGKSSYNEQFF. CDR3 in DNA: TGCGCCAGCAGCTTGGGACAGGGGAAAAGCTCCTACAATGAGCAGTTCTTC.

The chain's CDR3 is CAISVDRGGETQYF. The DNA for the CDR3 is TGTGCCATCAGCGTTGACAGGGGAGGAGAGACCCAGTACTTC. The V and J genes are TRBV10-3 and TRBJ2-5; 8 bases are a match to TRBD1. With 6 bases clipped from V and 4 bases from J, the junction kept 7 bases outside the gene matches. Germline assignment: CDR1 ENHRY and CDR2 SYGVKD. The CDR3 totals 14 residues.

This chain's CDR3 is CASSQGRTAYNSPLHF. The CDR3 DNA reads TGCGCCAGCAGCCAGGGTAGGACAGCGTATAATTCACCCCTCCACTTT. The V gene is TRBV4-3, the J gene TRBJ1-6, with D possibly being TRBD1 (6 bases). Trimming removed 3 bases from V and 4 bases from J, with 13 bases in between. CDR1 is LGHNA, CDR2 YSLEER, per germline. This CDR3 spans 16 amino acids.

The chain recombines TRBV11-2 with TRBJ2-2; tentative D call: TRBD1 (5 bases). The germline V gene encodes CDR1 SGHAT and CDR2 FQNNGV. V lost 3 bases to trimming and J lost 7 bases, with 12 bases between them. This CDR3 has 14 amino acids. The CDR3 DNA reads TGTGCCAGCAGCTTGGGCCAGGGTGGCGGGGAGCTGTTTTTT. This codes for CASSLGQGGGELFF.

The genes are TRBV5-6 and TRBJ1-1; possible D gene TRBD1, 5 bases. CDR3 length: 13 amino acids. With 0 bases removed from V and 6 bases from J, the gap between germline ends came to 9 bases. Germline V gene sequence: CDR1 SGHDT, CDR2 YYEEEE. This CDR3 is CASSLVRGAEAFF. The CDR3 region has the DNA TGTGCCAGCAGCTTGGTTAGGGGCGCTGAAGCTTTCTTT.

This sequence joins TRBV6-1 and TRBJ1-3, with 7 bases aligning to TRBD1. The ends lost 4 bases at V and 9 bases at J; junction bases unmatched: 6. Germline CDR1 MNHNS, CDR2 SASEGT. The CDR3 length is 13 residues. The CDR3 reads CASSGTGLSTIYF. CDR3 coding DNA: TGTGCCAGCAGTGGGACAGGTTTGAGCACCATATATTTT.

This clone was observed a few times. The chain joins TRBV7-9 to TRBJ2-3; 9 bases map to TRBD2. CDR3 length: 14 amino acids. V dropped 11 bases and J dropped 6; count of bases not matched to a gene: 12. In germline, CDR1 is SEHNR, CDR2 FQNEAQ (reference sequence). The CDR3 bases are TGTGCCGGCGGGGATGGCGGGGGGGCGGATACGCAGTATTTT. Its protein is CAGGDGGGADTQYF.

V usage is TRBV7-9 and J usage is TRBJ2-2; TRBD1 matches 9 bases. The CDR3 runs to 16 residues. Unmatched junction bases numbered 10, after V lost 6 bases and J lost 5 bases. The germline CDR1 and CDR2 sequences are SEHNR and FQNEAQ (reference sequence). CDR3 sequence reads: CASSFQTGGETGELFF. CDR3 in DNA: TGTGCCAGCAGTTTTCAGACAGGGGGGGAAACCGGGGAGCTGTTTTTT.

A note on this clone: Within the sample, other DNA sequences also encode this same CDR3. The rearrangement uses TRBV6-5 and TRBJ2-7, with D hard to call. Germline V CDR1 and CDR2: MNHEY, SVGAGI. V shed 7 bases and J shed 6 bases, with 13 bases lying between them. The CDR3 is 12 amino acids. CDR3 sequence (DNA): TGTGCCAGCACCGACACCTTGTCCGAGCAGTACTTC. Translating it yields CASTDTLSEQYF.

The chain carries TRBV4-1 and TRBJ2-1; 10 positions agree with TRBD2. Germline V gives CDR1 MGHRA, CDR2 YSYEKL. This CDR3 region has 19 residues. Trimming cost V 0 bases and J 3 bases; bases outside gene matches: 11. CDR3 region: CASSQEAVIAGGFYNEQFF. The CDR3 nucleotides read TGCGCCAGCAGCCAAGAAGCGGTTATAGCGGGGGGCTTCTACAATGAGCAGTTCTTC.

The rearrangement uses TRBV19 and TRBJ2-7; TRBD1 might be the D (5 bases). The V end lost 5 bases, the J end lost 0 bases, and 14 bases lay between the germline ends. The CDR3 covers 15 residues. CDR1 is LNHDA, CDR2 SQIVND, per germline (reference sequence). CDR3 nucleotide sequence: TGTGCCAGTAGTCCCCCGCAGGGAAGCTCCTACGAGCAGTACTTC. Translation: CASSPPQGSSYEQYF.

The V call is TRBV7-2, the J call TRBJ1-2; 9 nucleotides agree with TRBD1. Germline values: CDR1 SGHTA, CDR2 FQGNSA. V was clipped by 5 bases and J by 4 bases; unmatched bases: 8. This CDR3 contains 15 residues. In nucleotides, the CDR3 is TGTGCCAGCAGCCCGAACAGGGGGCAGGGCTATGGCTACACCTTC. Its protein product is CASSPNRGQGYGYTF.

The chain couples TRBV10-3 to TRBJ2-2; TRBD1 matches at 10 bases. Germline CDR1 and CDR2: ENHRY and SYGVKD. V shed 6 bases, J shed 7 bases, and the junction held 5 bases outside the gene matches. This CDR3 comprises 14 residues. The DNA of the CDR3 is TGTGCCATCAGAGGACAGGGGGAAAGCGGGGAGCTGTTTTTT. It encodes CAIRGQGESGELFF.

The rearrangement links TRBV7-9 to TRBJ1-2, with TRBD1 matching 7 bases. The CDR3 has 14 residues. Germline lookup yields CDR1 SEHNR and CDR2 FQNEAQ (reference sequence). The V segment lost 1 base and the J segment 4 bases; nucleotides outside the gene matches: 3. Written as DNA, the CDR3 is TGTGCCAGCAGCTTAGTAGGACAGGTCTATGGCTACACCTTC. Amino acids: CASSLVGQVYGYTF.

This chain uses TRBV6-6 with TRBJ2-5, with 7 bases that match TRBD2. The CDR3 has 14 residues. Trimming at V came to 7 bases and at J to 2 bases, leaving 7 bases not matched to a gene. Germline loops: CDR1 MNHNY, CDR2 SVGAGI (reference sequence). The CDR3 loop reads CASIRRGLQETQYF. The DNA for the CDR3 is TGTGCCAGCATCAGACGGGGACTACAAGAGACCCAGTACTTC.

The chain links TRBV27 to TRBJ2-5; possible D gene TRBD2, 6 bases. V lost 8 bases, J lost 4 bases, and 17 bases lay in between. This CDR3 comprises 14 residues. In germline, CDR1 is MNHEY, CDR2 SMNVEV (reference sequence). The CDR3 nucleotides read TGTGCCAGCCGACCGGGGGTCGCGGGAGAGACCCAGTACTTC. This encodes CASRPGVAGETQYF.

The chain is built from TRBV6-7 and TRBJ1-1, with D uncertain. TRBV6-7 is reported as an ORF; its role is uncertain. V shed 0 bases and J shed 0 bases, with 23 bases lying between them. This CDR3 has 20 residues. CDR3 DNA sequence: TGTGCCAGCAGTTACTCGACTGCAGAGGGAGTTGGGTTTGTGAACACTGAAGCTTTCTTT. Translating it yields CASSYSTAEGVGFVNTEAFF.

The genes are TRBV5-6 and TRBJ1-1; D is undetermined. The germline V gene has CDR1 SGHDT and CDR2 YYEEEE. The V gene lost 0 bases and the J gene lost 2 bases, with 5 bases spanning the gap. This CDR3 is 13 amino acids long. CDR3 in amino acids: CASSLGANTEAFF. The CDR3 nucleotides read TGTGCCAGCAGCTTGGGCGCAAACACTGAAGCTTTCTTT.

The CDR3 DNA sequence: TGTGCCAGCAGTGCTTCCTCCGGGACACCTGGCGGGGAGCTGTTTTTT. Encoded protein: CASSASSGTPGGELFF. The chain joins TRBV6-1 to TRBJ2-2; tentatively, D is TRBD1 (6 bases). Trimming cost V 4 bases and J 7 bases, with 19 bases left between them. This CDR3 is 16 amino acids long. CDR1 MNHNS and CDR2 SASEGT come from the germline V gene.